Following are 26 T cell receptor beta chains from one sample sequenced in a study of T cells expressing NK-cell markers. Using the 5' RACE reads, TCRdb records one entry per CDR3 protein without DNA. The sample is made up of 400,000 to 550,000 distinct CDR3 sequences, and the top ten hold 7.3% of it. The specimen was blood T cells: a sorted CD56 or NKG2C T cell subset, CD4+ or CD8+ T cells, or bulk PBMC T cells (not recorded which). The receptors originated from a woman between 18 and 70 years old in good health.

CDR3 protein: CSARVGGRYQRRDTIYF. The chain links TRBV20-1 to TRBJ1-3. The CDR3 is 17 residues long. The germline V gene encodes CDR1 DFQATT and CDR2 SNEGSKA (reference sequence).

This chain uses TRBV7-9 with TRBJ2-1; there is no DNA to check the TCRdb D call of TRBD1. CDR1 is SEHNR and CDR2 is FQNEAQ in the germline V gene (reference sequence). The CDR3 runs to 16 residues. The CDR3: CASSPTGALSYNEQFF.

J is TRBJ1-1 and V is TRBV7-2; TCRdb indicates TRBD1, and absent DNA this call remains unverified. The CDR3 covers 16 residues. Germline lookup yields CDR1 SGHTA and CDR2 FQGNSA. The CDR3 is CASSLVGTLMNTEAFF.

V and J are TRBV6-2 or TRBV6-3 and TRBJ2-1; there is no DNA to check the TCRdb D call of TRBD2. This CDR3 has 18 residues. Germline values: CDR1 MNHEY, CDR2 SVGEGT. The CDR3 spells CASTTRLAGGRARNEQFF.

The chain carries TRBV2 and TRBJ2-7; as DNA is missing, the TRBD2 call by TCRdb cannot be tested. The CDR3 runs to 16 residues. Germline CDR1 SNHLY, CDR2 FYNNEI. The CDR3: CASMSEDLAGSIEQYF.

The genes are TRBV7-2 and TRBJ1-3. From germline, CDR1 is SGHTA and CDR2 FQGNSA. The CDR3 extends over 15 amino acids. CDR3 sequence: CASSLARVSGNTIYF.

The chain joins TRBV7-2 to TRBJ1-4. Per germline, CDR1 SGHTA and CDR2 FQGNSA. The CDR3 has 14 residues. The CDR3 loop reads CASSLYATNEKLFF.

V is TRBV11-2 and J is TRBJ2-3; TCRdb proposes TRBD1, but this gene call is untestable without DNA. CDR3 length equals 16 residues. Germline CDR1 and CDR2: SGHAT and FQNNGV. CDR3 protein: CASSTNFGQGEDTQYF.

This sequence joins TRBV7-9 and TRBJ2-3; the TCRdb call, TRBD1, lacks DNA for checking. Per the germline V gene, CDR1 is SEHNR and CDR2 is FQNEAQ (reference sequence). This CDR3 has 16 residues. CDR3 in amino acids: CASSPDREPGTDTQYF. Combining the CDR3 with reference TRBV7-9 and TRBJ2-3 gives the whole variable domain DTGVSQNPRHKITKRGQNVTFRCDPISEHNRLYWYRQTLGQGPEFLTYFQNEAQLEKSRLLSDRFSAERPKGSFSTLEIQRTEQGDSAMYLCASSPDREPGTDTQYFGPGTRLTVL.

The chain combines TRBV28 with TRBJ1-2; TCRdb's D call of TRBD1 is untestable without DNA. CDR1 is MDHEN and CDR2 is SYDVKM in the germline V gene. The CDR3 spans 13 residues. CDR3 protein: CASSPWTGTSYTF.

This chain's CDR3 is CASSLAGTSYTGELFF. This chain uses TRBV5-6 with TRBJ2-2; there is no DNA to check the TCRdb D call of TRBD1. Germline V gives CDR1 SGHDT, CDR2 YYEEEE. The CDR3 is made up of 16 amino acids.

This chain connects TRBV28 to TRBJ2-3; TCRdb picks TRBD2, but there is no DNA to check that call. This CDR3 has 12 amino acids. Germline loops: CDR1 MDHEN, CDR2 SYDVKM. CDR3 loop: CASVTWPEELYF.

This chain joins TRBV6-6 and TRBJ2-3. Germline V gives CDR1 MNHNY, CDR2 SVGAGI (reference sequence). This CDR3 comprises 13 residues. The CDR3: CASSPWGSDTQYF.

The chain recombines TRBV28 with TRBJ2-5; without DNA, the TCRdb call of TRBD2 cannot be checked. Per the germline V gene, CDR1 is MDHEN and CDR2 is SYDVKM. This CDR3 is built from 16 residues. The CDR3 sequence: CASSPQTSGGQETQYF. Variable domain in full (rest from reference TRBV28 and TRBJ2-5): DVKVTQSSRYLVKRTGEKVFLECVQDMDHENMFWYRQDPGLGLRLIYFSYDVKMKEKGDIPEGYSVSREKKERFSLILESASTNQTSMYLCASSPQTSGGQETQYFGPGTRLLVL.

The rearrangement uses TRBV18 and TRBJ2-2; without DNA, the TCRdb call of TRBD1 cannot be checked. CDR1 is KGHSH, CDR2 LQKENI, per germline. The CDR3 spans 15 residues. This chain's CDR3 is CASPPHGGNTGELFF. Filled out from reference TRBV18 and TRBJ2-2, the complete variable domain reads NAGVMQNPRHLVRRRGQEARLRCSPMKGHSHVYWYRQLPEEGLKFMVYLQKENIIDESGMPKERFSAEFPKEGPSILRIQQVVRGDSAAYFCASPPHGGNTGELFFGEGSRLTVL.

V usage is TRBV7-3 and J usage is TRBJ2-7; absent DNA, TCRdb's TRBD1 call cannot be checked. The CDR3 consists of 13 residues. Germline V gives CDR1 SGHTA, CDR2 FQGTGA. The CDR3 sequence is CASSPRPGNEQYF. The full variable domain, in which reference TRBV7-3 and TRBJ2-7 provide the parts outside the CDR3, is GAGVSQTPSNKVTEKGKYVELRCDPISGHTALYWYRQSLGQGPEFLIYFQGTGAADDSGLPNDRFFAVRPEGSVSTLKIQRTERGDSAVYLCASSPRPGNEQYFGPGTRLTVT.

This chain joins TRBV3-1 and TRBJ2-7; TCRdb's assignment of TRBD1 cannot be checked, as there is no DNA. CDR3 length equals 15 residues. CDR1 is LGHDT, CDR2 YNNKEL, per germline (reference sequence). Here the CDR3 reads CASSQDNWGPYEQYF.

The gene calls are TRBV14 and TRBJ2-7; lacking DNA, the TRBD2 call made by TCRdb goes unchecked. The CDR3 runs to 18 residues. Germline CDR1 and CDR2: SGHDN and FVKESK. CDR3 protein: CASSQVYGSGSYSYEQYF.

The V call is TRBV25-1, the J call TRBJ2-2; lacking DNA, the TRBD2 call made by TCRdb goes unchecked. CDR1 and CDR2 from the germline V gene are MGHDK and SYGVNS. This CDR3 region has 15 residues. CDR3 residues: CASTGTTSRTGELFF.

CDR3: CASSLERRGTYGYTF. This sequence joins TRBV7-2 and TRBJ1-2; TCRdb lists TRBD1, though no DNA is available to test this call. CDR1 and CDR2 from the germline V gene are SGHTA and FQGNSA. The CDR3 totals 15 residues.

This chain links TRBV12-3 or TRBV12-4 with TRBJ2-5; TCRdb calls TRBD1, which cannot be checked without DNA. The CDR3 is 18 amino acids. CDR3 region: CASSPPPAAKIRRETQYF.

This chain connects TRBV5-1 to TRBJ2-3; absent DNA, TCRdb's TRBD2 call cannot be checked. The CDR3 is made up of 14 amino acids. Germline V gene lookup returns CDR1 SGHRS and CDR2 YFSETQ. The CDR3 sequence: CASKAGTSTDTQYF.

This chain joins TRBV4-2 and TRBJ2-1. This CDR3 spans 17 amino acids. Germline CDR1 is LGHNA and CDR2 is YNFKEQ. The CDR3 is CASSLRSGLGSYNEQFF.

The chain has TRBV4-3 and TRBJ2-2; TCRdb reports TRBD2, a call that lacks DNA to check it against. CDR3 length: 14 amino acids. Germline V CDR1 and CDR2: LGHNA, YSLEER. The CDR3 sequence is CASGSGLAGVELFF.

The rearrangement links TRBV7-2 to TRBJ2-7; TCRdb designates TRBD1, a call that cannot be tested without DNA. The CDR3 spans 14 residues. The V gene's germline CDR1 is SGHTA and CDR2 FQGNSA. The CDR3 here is CASSPLRDSYEQYF.

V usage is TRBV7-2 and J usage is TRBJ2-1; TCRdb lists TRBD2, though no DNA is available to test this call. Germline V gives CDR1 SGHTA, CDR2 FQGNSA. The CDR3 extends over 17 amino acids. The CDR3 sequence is CASSLAGGTSGQGEQFF.